This TCR beta chain stems from a study of T cells in Graves' hyperthyroidism and ophthalmopathy. Study results and limitations: Most clonotypes expanded in thyroid above 0.001 were likewise present in blood.

Using RNA transcripts as the source, TCR beta CDR3 regions were amplified. A set of HTBI primers served as the primers for a first-round RT-PCR of the TCR CDR3. TCRdb re-called the multiplex PCR reads through MiXCR, storing one row per CDR3 protein. Among about 400,000 distinct CDR3 sequences listed, roughly 14% were seen once. Researchers barred patients who had uncontrolled infection, other autoimmune disease, pregnancy or lactation. Trimming cost V 4 bases and J 2 bases, with 12 bases left between them. This CDR3 has 14 amino acids. CDR1 and CDR2 from the germline V gene are SGHNT and YYREEE (reference sequence). Many counts were recorded for this clonotype. What it binds is unknown.

V usage is TRBV5-4 and J usage is TRBJ1-2; D might be TRBD1 (6 bases). The sample consisted of blood. This sequence was found in a woman in her late teens or twenties with Graves' hyperthyroidism. The CDR3 is CASSAEQGNYGYTF. In nucleotides, the CDR3 is TGTGCCAGCAGCGCCGAACAGGGCAACTATGGCTACACCTTC.